A single sample gave rise to the 5 T cell receptor beta chains below, sequenced in a study of a mutant IDH1 vaccine in newly diagnosed glioma. These receptors have no identified antigens. Time point defined: week 35, safety follow-up. Topical imiquimod was applied with each vaccine dose, which held 300 ug of mutant IDH1 20-mer peptide. This table comes from immunoSEQ multiplex PCR, and its TCRdb copy is limited to in-frame clones, with some not included. The repertoire holds some 50,000 clones, approximately 92% seen once, with 2.3% in the top ten. The specimen comprised PBMCs, sampled from a glioma patient whose treatment included an IDH1 peptide vaccine. The receptors originated from a man aged 50-60 years with glioma.

This chain links TRBV5-1 with TRBJ1-5; D gene ambiguous. V was pared by 2 bases and J by 0 bases, with 3 bases between. From germline, CDR1 is SGHRS and CDR2 YFSETQ. The CDR3 runs to 13 residues. The CDR3 loop is CASSLGSNQPQHF. The CDR3 DNA reads as TGCGCCAGCAGCTTAGGTAGCAATCAGCCCCAGCATTTT.

The chain is built from TRBV2 and TRBJ1-6; no clear D gene. Trimming removed 7 bases at V and 0 bases at J, with 13 bases between. The CDR3 is 16 amino acids. Germline CDR1 is SNHLY and CDR2 is FYNNEI. The CDR3 spells CASNGDFRSYNSPLHF. The CDR3 bases are TGTGCCAGCAACGGAGATTTTCGCTCCTATAATTCACCCCTCCACTTT. The entire variable domain, with the rest obtained from reference TRBV2 and TRBJ1-6, is as follows: EPEVTQTPSHQVTQMGQEVILRCVPISNHLYFYWYRQILGQKVEFLVSFYNNEISEKSEIFDDQFSVERPDGSNFTLKIRSTKLEDSAMYFCASNGDFRSYNSPLHFGNGTRLTVT.

The chain carries TRBV20-1 and TRBJ1-1, with D unclear. The germline gives CDR1 DFQATT, CDR2 SNEGSKA (reference sequence). V gave up 4 bases and J gave up 10 bases, with 10 bases separating them. The CDR3 has 10 residues. CDR3 loop: CSANEVGAFF. DNA of the CDR3: TGCAGTGCTAACGAGGTTGGAGCTTTCTTT.

The chain uses TRBV6-6 and TRBJ2-1, with 8 bases matching TRBD1. The CDR3 runs 11 residues. CDR1 MNHNY and CDR2 SVGAGI come from the germline V gene (reference sequence). J gave up 16 bases and V 7 bases, and 9 bases lay outside the gene matches. The CDR3 coding sequence is TGTGCCAGCACCCTTGACAGGGGCACCTTCTTC. Protein sequence: CASTLDRGTFF.

The chain has TRBV6-5 and TRBJ1-2; maybe TRBD1 (6 bases). Trimming took off 4 bases at V and 3 bases at J, with 15 bases between the two ends. CDR1 is MNHEY, CDR2 SVGAGI, per germline. This CDR3 comprises 15 residues. The CDR3 DNA follows: TGTGCCAGCAGTTCCATCCTGGACAGAGACTATGGCTACACCTTC. Amino acids: CASSSILDRDYGYTF.